Following are 11 T cell receptor beta chains from one sample sequenced in a study of early T cells in non-severe SARS-CoV-2 infection. TCRdb passed the 5' RACE reads through MiXCR, listing each CDR3 protein once. The sample shows tens of thousands of distinct CDR3 sequences, approximately 9.9% of them seen only once. The sequenced sample was whole blood. The origin of the receptors is an adult who was a healthcare worker with PCR-confirmed SARS-CoV-2 infection or an uninfected control (not recorded which).

This clonotype occurred a few times. The V and J genes are TRBV5-1 and TRBJ1-4; D not resolved. V was cut by 4 bases and J by 0 bases, with 13 bases left in between. CDR3 length: 16 amino acids. The germline CDR1 and CDR2 sequences are SGHRS and YFSETQ. CDR3 DNA: TGCGCCAGCAGCCTTGACGGGCCTGCAACTAATGAAAAACTGTTTTTT. Translation gives CASSLDGPATNEKLFF.

This clonotype has more than one count but fewer than ten. The V call is TRBV12-3 or TRBV12-4, the J call TRBJ1-1, with D tentatively TRBD1 (5 bases). This CDR3 has 15 residues. Trimming took 1 base from V and 5 from J, leaving 14 bases between them. DNA for the CDR3: TGTGCCAGCAGTTTAGGCGACCCGTGGGGGACTGAAGCTTTCTTT. This codes for CASSLGDPWGTEAFF.

In this sample, this clonotype turned up a few times. The chain joins TRBV7-9 to TRBJ2-2, with D perhaps TRBD1 (6 bases). Germline-derived CDR1 and CDR2 are SEHNR and FQNEAQ (reference sequence). This CDR3 spans 13 amino acids. Trimming left V 5 bases short and J 5 bases short, with 9 bases between. CDR3 loop: CASSAQGTGELFF. Written as DNA, the CDR3 is TGTGCCAGCAGCGCACAGGGAACCGGGGAGCTGTTTTTT.

V usage is TRBV5-6 and J usage is TRBJ2-1, with D maybe TRBD2 (5 bases). Trimming pared 4 bases from V and 6 bases from J, leaving 11 bases between. The CDR3 loop spans 13 amino acids. CDR1 and CDR2 (germline): SGHDT, YYEEEE. CDR3 protein: CASSREGRNEQFF. Written as DNA, the CDR3 is TGTGCCAGCAGCCGCGAGGGTCGCAATGAGCAGTTCTTC.

Here the CDR3 DNA reads TGCAGCGTTGAGTGGGGGTTGAACACTGAAGCTTTCTTT. It encodes CSVEWGLNTEAFF. This chain joins TRBV29-1 and TRBJ1-1; tentative D call: TRBD1 (5 bases). The V end was cut by 3 bases, the J end by 0 bases, with 8 bases between. The germline CDR1 and CDR2 sequences are SQVTM and ANQGSEA. This CDR3 comprises 13 residues.

This clonotype was detected ten times or more. The V call is TRBV6-2 or TRBV6-3, the J call TRBJ1-3; 9 nucleotides align to TRBD1. V shed 4 bases and J 0 bases; nucleotides not matched to a gene: 1. The CDR3 totals 15 residues. From germline, CDR1 is MNHEY and CDR2 SVGEGT. CDR3 in DNA: TGTGCCAGCAGTTGGGGACAGGGCTCTGGAAACACCATATATTTT. This sequence encodes CASSWGQGSGNTIYF.

The rearrangement links TRBV18 to TRBJ1-1; D remains ambiguous. CDR1 and CDR2 from the germline V gene are KGHSH and LQKENI. The CDR3 extends over 13 amino acids. The V end lost 8 bases, the J end lost 1 base, and 11 bases lay between the germline ends. The CDR3 loop is CASGISPNTEAFF. CDR3 coding DNA: TGTGCCAGCGGAATCTCGCCGAACACTGAAGCTTTCTTT.

The chain combines TRBV4-1 with TRBJ1-6, with D possibly matching TRBD1 (5 bases). The ends were cut back, 0 bases at V and 6 bases at J, with 9 bases in the middle. The CDR3 spans 15 residues. CDR1 is MGHRA and CDR2 is YSYEKL in the germline V gene. The CDR3 region is CASSQDPGTNSPLHF. As DNA, the CDR3 is TGCGCCAGCAGCCAAGATCCAGGGACTAATTCACCCCTCCACTTT.

This clonotype was recorded many times. The genes are TRBV28 and TRBJ2-1; D is unresolved. This CDR3 contains 14 residues. Germline CDR1 and CDR2: MDHEN and SYDVKM. V was trimmed by 3 bases and J by 9 bases, leaving 15 bases between them. The CDR3 loop is CASSFRLLAIEQFF. CDR3 DNA sequence: TGTGCCAGCAGTTTTCGGTTGCTTGCCATTGAGCAGTTCTTC.

The rearrangement joins TRBV7-8 to TRBJ1-2, with D possibly being TRBD1 (5 bases). There are 14 residues in the CDR3. The V and J ends lost 3 bases and 0 bases respectively, with 8 bases between them. The germline CDR1 and CDR2 sequences are SGHVS and FQNEAQ. This chain's CDR3 is CASSLGTANYGYTF. The CDR3 DNA is TGTGCCAGCAGCTTGGGGACCGCTAACTATGGCTACACCTTC.

This clonotype appeared many times. V usage is TRBV12-3 or TRBV12-4 and J usage is TRBJ2-1, with TRBD1 matching over 9 bases. The CDR3 has 15 amino acids. J gave up 8 bases and V 6 bases, and 11 bases lay outside the gene matches. The CDR3 nucleotides are TGTGCCAGCAGCCCAGGGGGACAGGGTTTTGATGAGCAGTTCTTC. Protein product: CASSPGGQGFDEQFF.